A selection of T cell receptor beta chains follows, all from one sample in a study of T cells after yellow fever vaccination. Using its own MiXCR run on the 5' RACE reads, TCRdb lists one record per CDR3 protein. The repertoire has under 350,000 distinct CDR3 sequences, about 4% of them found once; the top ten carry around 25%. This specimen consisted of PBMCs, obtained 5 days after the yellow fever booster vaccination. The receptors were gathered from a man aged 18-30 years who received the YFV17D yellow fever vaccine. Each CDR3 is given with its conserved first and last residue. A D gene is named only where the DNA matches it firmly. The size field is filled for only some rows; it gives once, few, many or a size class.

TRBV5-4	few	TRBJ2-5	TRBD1	TGTGCCAGCAGCTGGACCGGGACAGAAGGACGGGAGACCCAGTACTTC	CASSWTGTEGRETQYF
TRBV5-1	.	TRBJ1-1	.	TGCGCCAGCAGCGAGCAGGAGGGGGCTGAAGCTTTCTTT	CASSEQEGAEAFF
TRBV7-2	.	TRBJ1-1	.	TGTGCCAGCAGCTTAGTTCCCGGGAGTACTGAAGCTTTCTTT	CASSLVPGSTEAFF
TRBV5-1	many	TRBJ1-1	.	TGCGCCAGCAGCTTGCGGTGGGGCGGCACTGAAGCTTTCTTT	CASSLRWGGTEAFF
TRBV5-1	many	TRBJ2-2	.	TGCGCCAGCAGCTCGCAGGGCCTCATCACCGGGGAGCTGTTTTTT	CASSSQGLITGELFF
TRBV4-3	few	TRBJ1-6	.	TGCGCCAGCAGCCAAGATCGGGCAGGGACCTCACCCCTCCACTTT	CASSQDRAGTSPLHF
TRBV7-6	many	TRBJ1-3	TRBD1	TGTGCCAGCAGCTCAACAGGGGCTGGAAACACCATATATTTT	CASSSTGAGNTIYF
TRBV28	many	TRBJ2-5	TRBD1	TGTGCCAGCAGTGACAGGGTACCGGAGACCCAGTACTTC	CASSDRVPETQYF
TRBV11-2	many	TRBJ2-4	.	TGTGCCAGCAGCTTGTGGGCAGCAGGAAACATTCAGTACTTC	CASSLWAAGNIQYF
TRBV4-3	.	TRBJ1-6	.	TGCGCCAGCAGCCAAGATCTCAGGGGTACCTATAATTCACCCCTCCACTTT	CASSQDLRGTYNSPLHF
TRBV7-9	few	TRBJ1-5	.	TGTGCCAGCAGCTTAGGGTCCGGGCAAGGTCAGCCCCAGCATTTT	CASSLGSGQGQPQHF
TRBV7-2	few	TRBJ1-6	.	TGTGCCAGCAGCTTAGAATACTCACCCCTCCACTTT	CASSLEYSPLHF
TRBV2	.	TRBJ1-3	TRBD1	TGTGCCAGTGGGGACAGGAGCTCTGGAAACACCATATATTTT	CASGDRSSGNTIYF
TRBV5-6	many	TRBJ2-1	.	TGTGCCAGCACCCCCAAGAAGCGCTACAATGAGCAGTTCTTC	CASTPKKRYNEQFF
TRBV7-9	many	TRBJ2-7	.	TGTGCCAGCAGCTTACTGTCAGCCACCGGCTGGGAGCAGTACTTC	CASSLLSATGWEQYF
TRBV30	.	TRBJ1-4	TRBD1	TGTGCCTGGAATCGTGAACAGGGGTCCGGGGAACTGTTTTTT	CAWNREQGSGELFF
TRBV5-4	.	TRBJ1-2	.	TGTGCCAGCAGCCAGACCCTTGACTATGGCTACACCTTC	CASSQTLDYGYTF
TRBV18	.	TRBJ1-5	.	TGTGCCAGCTCACAAGGGGGGTTCGGACAGCCCCAGCATTTT	CASSQGGFGQPQHF
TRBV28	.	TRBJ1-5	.	TGTGCCAGCAGTTTAGTCACCGGGGATGTAGGGCAGCCCCAGCATTTT	CASSLVTGDVGQPQHF
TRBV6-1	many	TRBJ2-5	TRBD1	TGTGCCAGCAGTGCTTACACAGGGGGCCAAGAGACCCAGTACTTC	CASSAYTGGQETQYF
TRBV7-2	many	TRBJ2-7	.	TGTGCCAGCAGCTTTCGAGGGGCCTACGAGCAGTACTTC	CASSFRGAYEQYF